This passage covers 6 T cell receptor beta chains from one sample sequenced in a study of OX40 agonist ivuxolimab in advanced cancers. Profiled with immunoSEQ multiplex PCR; TCRdb holds only in-frame clones, not every one. The sample includes around 80,000 clones, about 86% seen only once; the top ten take 5.5% to 7%. Sequences were derived from CD4+ or CD8+ T cells sorted from blood, sampled in a trial of the OX40 agonist ivuxolimab. The receptors originated from an adult with an advanced solid tumor such as melanoma, head and neck, liver or kidney cancer.

The chain uses TRBV4-1 and TRBJ2-5; 12 positions match TRBD2. J gave up 4 bases and V 0 bases, and 6 bases lay outside the gene matches. This CDR3 has 17 residues. Germline assignment: CDR1 MGHRA and CDR2 YSYEKL. The CDR3 loop reads CASSQDNGLAGTETQYF. DNA for the CDR3: TGCGCCAGCAGCCAAGATAATGGACTAGCGGGGACAGAGACCCAGTACTTC.

Points on this clone: A much larger clone differs by one base, so this may be a read error. The V gene is TRBV13, the J gene TRBJ1-1, with no clear D. CDR3 size: 11 residues. Trimming stripped 0 bases from V and 6 bases from J, with 2 bases between. Looked up from germline, CDR1 is PRHDT and CDR2 is FYEKMQ (reference sequence). The chain's CDR3 is CASSLGSEAFF. CDR3 DNA sequence: TGTGCCAGCAGCTTAGGTTCTGAAGCTTTCTTT.

The chain has TRBV30 and TRBJ1-1; D ambiguous. Looked up from germline, CDR1 is GTSNPN and CDR2 is SVGIG (reference sequence). CDR3 length equals 14 residues. The V gene lost 2 bases and the J gene lost 4 bases, with 14 bases spanning the gap. The CDR3 sequence: CAWSWADEFTEAFF. Here the CDR3 DNA reads TGTGCCTGGAGTTGGGCAGACGAATTCACTGAAGCTTTCTTT.

This rearrangement joins TRBV2 to TRBJ2-5; 7 bases agree with TRBD1. The germline gives CDR1 SNHLY, CDR2 FYNNEI. V gave up 8 bases and J gave up 3 bases; unmatched junction bases: 9. The CDR3 covers 14 residues. In DNA, the CDR3 is TGTGCCAGCTGGTTCCCCGGGACAGAAGAGACCCAGTACTTC. It is translated as CASWFPGTEETQYF.

The V call is TRBV7-9, the J call TRBJ2-5; D is uncertain. CDR3 size: 13 residues. The germline V gene encodes CDR1 SEHNR and CDR2 FQNEAQ (reference sequence). V was pared by 0 bases and J by 5 bases, with 7 bases between. CDR3 region: CASSLARMETQYF. Written as DNA, the CDR3 is TGTGCCAGCAGCTTAGCTCGGATGGAGACCCAGTACTTC.

This rearrangement joins TRBV27 to TRBJ2-7; D call uncertain. The CDR3 spans 14 residues. V dropped 4 bases and J dropped 0 bases, with 10 bases sitting between them. Germline V gene sequence: CDR1 MNHEY, CDR2 SMNVEV (reference sequence). In nucleotides, the CDR3 is TGTGCCAGCAGTTGGACCGATAGCTCCTACGAGCAGTACGTC. Translation: CASSWTDSSYEQYV.